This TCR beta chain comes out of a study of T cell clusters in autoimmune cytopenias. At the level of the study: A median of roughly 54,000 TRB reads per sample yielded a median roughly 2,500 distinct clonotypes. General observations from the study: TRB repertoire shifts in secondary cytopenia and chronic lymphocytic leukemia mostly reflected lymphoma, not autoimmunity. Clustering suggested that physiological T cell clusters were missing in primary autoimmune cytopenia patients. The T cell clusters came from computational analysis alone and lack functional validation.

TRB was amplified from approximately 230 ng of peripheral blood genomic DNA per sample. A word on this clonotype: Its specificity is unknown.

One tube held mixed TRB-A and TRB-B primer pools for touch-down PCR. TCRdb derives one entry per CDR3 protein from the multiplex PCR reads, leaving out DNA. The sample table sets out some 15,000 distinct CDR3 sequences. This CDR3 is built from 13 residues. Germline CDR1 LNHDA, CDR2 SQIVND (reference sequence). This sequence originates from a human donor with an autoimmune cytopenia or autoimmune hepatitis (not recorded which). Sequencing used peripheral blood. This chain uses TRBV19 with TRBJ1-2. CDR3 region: CASSPADNYGYTF. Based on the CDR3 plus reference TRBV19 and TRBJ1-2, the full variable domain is DGGITQSPKYLFRKEGQNVTLSCEQNLNHDAMYWYRQDPGQGLRLIYYSQIVNDFQKGDIAEGYSVSREKKESFPLTVTSAQKNPTAFYLCASSPADNYGYTFGSGTRLTVV.